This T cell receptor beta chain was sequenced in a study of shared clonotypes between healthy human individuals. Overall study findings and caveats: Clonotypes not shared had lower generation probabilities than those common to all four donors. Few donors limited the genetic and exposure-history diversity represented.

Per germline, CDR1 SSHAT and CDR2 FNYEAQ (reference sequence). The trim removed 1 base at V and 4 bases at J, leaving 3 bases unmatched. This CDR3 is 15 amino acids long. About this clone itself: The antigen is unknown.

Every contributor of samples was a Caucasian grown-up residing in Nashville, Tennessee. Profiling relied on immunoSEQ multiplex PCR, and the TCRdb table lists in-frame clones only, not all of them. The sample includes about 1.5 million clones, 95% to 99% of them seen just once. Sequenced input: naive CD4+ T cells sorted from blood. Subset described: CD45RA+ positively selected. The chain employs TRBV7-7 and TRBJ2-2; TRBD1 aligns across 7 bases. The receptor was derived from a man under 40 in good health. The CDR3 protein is CASSLEGAVTGELFF. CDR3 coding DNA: TGTGCCAGCAGCTTAGAGGGGGCCGTCACCGGGGAGCTGTTTTTT.